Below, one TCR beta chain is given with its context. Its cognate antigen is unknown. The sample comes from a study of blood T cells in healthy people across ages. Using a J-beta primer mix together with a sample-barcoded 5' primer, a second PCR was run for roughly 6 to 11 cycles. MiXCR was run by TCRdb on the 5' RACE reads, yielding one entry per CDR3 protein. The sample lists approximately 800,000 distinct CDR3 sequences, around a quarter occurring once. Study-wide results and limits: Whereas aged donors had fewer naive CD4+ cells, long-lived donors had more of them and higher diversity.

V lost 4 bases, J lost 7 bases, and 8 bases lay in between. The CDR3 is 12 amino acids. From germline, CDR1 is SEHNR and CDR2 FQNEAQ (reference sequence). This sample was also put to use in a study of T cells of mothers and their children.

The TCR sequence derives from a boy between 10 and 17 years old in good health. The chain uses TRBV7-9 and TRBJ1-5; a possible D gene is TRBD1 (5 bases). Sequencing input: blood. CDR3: CASSYDSQPQHF. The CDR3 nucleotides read TGTGCCAGCAGCTACGACAGCCAGCCCCAGCATTTT.